The next 15 T cell receptor beta chains were all read from a single sample in a study of cytotoxic CD8 clonotypes in ibrutinib-treated CLL. Using immunoSEQ multiplex PCR, the repertoire was profiled, and TCRdb retains in-frame clones only, with some absent. The table records 65,000 to 95,000 clones, approximately 86% of them present only once. Specimen: PBMCs, collected before ibrutinib treatment. Receptors originate from a human donor with chronic lymphocytic leukemia.

The chain employs TRBV4-2 and TRBJ2-1; D ambiguous. The V gene's germline CDR1 is LGHNA and CDR2 YNFKEQ. Trimming took off 9 bases at V and 7 bases at J, with 19 bases between the two ends. CDR3 length: 14 residues. The CDR3 DNA reads as TGTGCCAGTACGTCCGGGCGTACCGCGAATGAGCAGTTCTTC. Its translation: CASTSGRTANEQFF.

By frequency in the sample, this clone is medium-sized (0.01 to 0.1%). The chain employs TRBV10-3 and TRBJ1-1; no clear D. Germline values: CDR1 ENHRY, CDR2 SYGVKD. This CDR3 region has 11 residues. Trimming left V 3 bases short and J 5 bases short, with 4 bases between. CDR3 coding DNA: TGTGCCATCAGTGAAAGGACTGAAGCTTTCTTT. Translation gives CAISERTEAFF.

The rearrangement links TRBV5-8 to TRBJ2-3; tentative D call: TRBD2 (6 bases). The V and J ends lost 5 bases and 2 bases respectively, with 18 bases between them. The CDR3 sequence is 16 residues long. CDR1 and CDR2 from the germline V gene are SGHTS and YDEGEE. CDR3 DNA sequence: TGTGCCAGCAGTACCTACCCGGGACTGCTCACAGATACGCAGTATTTT. This translates into CASSTYPGLLTDTQYF.

The chain has TRBV10-2 and TRBJ2-7, with 10 bases that match TRBD1. V shed 6 bases and J 5 bases; nucleotides not matched to a gene: 10. The CDR3 contains 15 residues. The germline CDR1 and CDR2 sequences are WSHSY and SAAADI. The CDR3 sequence is CASRLARDRGNEQYF. The CDR3, as DNA: TGCGCCAGCAGACTGGCCCGGGACAGGGGTAACGAGCAGTACTTC.

The rearrangement uses TRBV29-1 and TRBJ2-7, with 8 bases lining up with TRBD2. Germline loops: CDR1 SQVTM, CDR2 ANQGSEA. J was trimmed by 2 bases and V by 4 bases; bases with no gene match: 7. This CDR3 is built from 14 residues. For the CDR3, the DNA is TGCAGCGTTGCGGGGGGGATATTTACCTACGAGCAGTACTTC. Translated, it gives CSVAGGIFTYEQYF.

The J gene is TRBJ2-1, the V gene TRBV6-6; 13 bases match TRBD2. The CDR3 spans 15 residues. V lost 2 bases to trimming and J lost 5 bases; unmatched junction nucleotides: 0. The germline gives CDR1 MNHNY, CDR2 SVGAGI (reference sequence). CDR3 residues: CASSYGLAGDNEQFF. In nucleotides, the CDR3 is TGTGCCAGCAGTTACGGACTAGCGGGGGACAATGAGCAGTTCTTC.

The chain combines TRBV6-5 with TRBJ1-1, with a possible D match to TRBD1 (5 bases). The germline V gene has CDR1 MNHEY and CDR2 SVGAGI. The CDR3 is 15 residues long. Between the trimmed V and J ends, which lost 6 bases and 5 bases, there was a span of 19 bases. The CDR3 DNA follows: TGTGCCAGCAGCCTCGAGGGGAGGGGTCGAACTGAAGCTTTCTTT. This encodes CASSLEGRGRTEAFF.

The chain uses TRBV9 and TRBJ2-5; D is perhaps TRBD1 (6 bases). Looked up from germline, CDR1 is SGDLS and CDR2 is YYNGEE. V lost 4 bases to trimming and J lost 5 bases, with 21 bases between them. This CDR3 spans 16 amino acids. CDR3: CASSPRGTGYGETQYF. The CDR3 DNA reads as TGTGCCAGCAGCCCTCGAGGTACAGGGTACGGCGAGACCCAGTACTTC.

V gene TRBV30 combines with J gene TRBJ2-5; maybe TRBD2 (6 bases). This CDR3 comprises 14 residues. The germline CDR1 and CDR2 sequences are GTSNPN and SVGIG (reference sequence). The V gene lost 0 bases and the J gene lost 4 bases, with 12 bases spanning the gap. The CDR3 DNA reads as TGTGCCTGGAGTGTACCTAGCGCTGGAGAGACCCAGTACTTC. Protein product: CAWSVPSAGETQYF.

This clone has only a few counts. The chain recombines TRBV28 with TRBJ2-2; 13 bases are a match to TRBD2. The germline V gene encodes CDR1 MDHEN and CDR2 SYDVKM. V was pared by 11 bases and J by 7 bases, with 4 bases of the junction left unmatched. The length of the CDR3 is 13 residues. The CDR3 bases are TGTGCCGAAGGGACTAGCGGGAACGGGGAGCTGTTTTTT. Protein: CAEGTSGNGELFF.

V is TRBV7-3 and J is TRBJ2-7; 12 bases map to TRBD2. The CDR3 extends over 16 amino acids. Germline V CDR1 and CDR2: SGHTA, FQGTGA. Trimming at V came to 5 bases and at J to 3 bases, leaving 8 bases not matched to a gene. The CDR3 coding sequence is TGTGCCAGCAGCCTTGCCGGGACTAGCGGGTACTACGAGCAGTACTTC. It is translated as CASSLAGTSGYYEQYF.

The chain links TRBV15 to TRBJ2-5, with a possible D match to TRBD2 (5 bases). The CDR3 sequence is 15 residues long. Trimming took 1 base from V and 5 from J, leaving 14 bases between them. In germline, CDR1 is LNHNV, CDR2 YYDKDF (reference sequence). The CDR3: CATSRVAGAVETQYF. The DNA of the CDR3 is TGTGCCACCAGCAGAGTGGCGGGTGCGGTGGAGACCCAGTACTTC.

This clone was seen more than once but under ten times. This sequence joins TRBV15 and TRBJ2-7; TRBD1 or TRBD2 may be the D gene (5 bases each). Per the germline V gene, CDR1 is LNHNV and CDR2 is YYDKDF (reference sequence). Trimming took off 0 bases at V and 4 bases at J, with 19 bases between the two ends. This CDR3 has 17 residues. The CDR3 region is CATSRDGAGRLPYEQYF. DNA of the CDR3: TGTGCCACCAGCAGAGATGGAGCAGGGAGATTGCCGTACGAGCAGTACTTC.

The rearrangement links TRBV5-8 to TRBJ2-4, with D possibly TRBD2 on 6 matching bases. Between the trimmed V and J ends, which lost 4 bases and 0 bases, there was a span of 20 bases. CDR1 and CDR2 from the germline V gene are SGHTS and YDEGEE. The CDR3 covers 18 residues. This CDR3 reads CASSRSFGGVLAKNIQYF. For the CDR3, the DNA is TGTGCCAGCAGCCGATCCTTCGGCGGGGTCCTAGCCAAAAACATTCAGTACTTC.

The rearrangement uses TRBV5-1 and TRBJ2-7; D gene unclear. The germline CDR1 and CDR2 sequences are SGHRS and YFSETQ. CDR3 length: 14 amino acids. The V gene lost 7 bases and the J gene lost 1 base, with 15 bases spanning the gap. The CDR3 bases are TGCGCCAGCCAGGTGGGCAGAAATTCCTACGAGCAGTACTTC. Residues: CASQVGRNSYEQYF.